Listed here are 28 T cell receptor beta chains from one sample, sequenced in a study of blood T cell repertoires in COVID-19. Measured with immunoSEQ multiplex PCR; TCRdb has only the in-frame clones, and not every one. The profile covers around 260,000 clones, with around 83% appearing a single time and 3.6% taken by the ten largest. The sequenced sample was peripheral blood. All receptors come from a man younger than 35 with active or convalescent COVID-19.

This chain's CDR3 is CASRPGGNSPLHF. DNA for the CDR3: TGTGCCAGCAGACCCGGGGGGAATTCACCCCTCCACTTT. The V call is TRBV6-5, the J call TRBJ1-6, with a tentative D call TRBD1 (5 bases). Germline V gene lookup returns CDR1 MNHEY and CDR2 SVGAGI. CDR3 length equals 13 residues. V shed 6 bases and J shed 7 bases, with 10 bases lying between them.

The CDR3 here is CASRRDQEAFF. DNA for the CDR3: TGTGCCAGCAGGAGGGATCAGGAAGCTTTCTTT. The chain links TRBV11-3 to TRBJ1-1; no clear D gene. Between the trimmed V and J ends, which lost 6 bases and 8 bases, there was a span of 10 bases. The CDR3 is made up of 11 amino acids. Germline CDR1 SGHNT, CDR2 YENEEA.

CDR3 sequence: CASASAGYTDTQYF. The DNA for the CDR3 is TGTGCCAGCGCTTCTGCGGGATACACAGATACGCAGTATTTT. V usage is TRBV6-5 and J usage is TRBJ2-3, with a tentative D call TRBD2 (6 bases). Per germline, CDR1 MNHEY and CDR2 SVGAGI. V lost 8 bases to trimming and J lost 2 bases, with 14 bases between them. This CDR3 is 14 amino acids long.

The rearrangement joins TRBV7-2 to TRBJ1-3, with 7 bases that match TRBD1. Germline V gene sequence: CDR1 SGHTA, CDR2 FQGNSA. V lost 5 bases to trimming and J lost 0 bases; unmatched junction nucleotides: 10. CDR3 length: 17 amino acids. The CDR3, as DNA: TGTGCCAGCAGCAGGATCAGGGGGAGCGGCTCTGGAAACACCATATATTTT. Translating it yields CASSRIRGSGSGNTIYF.

The CDR3 reads CASSWGTGGTEAFF. CDR3 sequence (DNA): TGTGCCAGCAGCTGGGGGACAGGCGGGACGGAAGCTTTCTTT. The genes are TRBV5-4 and TRBJ1-1; TRBD1 agrees at 8 bases. The CDR3 sequence is 14 residues long. Germline lookup yields CDR1 SGHNT and CDR2 YYREEE (reference sequence). Trimming cost V 3 bases and J 8 bases; bases outside gene matches: 9.

V usage is TRBV3-1 (or the pseudogene TRBV3-2) and J usage is TRBJ1-5, with 7 bases that match TRBD1. The CDR3 sequence is 15 residues long. Germline lookup yields CDR1 LGHDT and CDR2 YNNKEL (reference sequence). Trimming cost V 1 base and J 6 bases; bases outside gene matches: 6. The CDR3 loop is CASSQGQGGSQPQHF. The CDR3, as DNA: TGTGCCAGCAGCCAAGGGCAGGGGGGAAGTCAGCCCCAGCATTTT.

This chain links TRBV5-5 with TRBJ1-4; TRBD1 aligns across 10 bases. V lost 1 base and J lost 7; bases outside the gene matches: 4. The germline CDR1 and CDR2 sequences are SGHKS and YYEKEE (reference sequence). The CDR3 length is 15 residues. The CDR3 DNA reads as TGTGCCAGCAGCTTGAAGGGACAGGGGATTGAAAAACTGTTTTTT. As protein: CASSLKGQGIEKLFF.

The rearrangement links TRBV5-1 to TRBJ2-5; possible D gene TRBD1, 6 bases. The CDR3 covers 12 residues. Germline assignment: CDR1 SGHRS and CDR2 YFSETQ. The V gene lost 5 bases and the J gene lost 1 base, with 6 bases spanning the gap. DNA of the CDR3: TGCGCCAGCAGGGACAGCCAAGAGACCCAGTACTTC. This translates into CASRDSQETQYF.

V is TRBV27 and J is TRBJ2-7; D ambiguous. Germline V lookup: CDR1 MNHEY, CDR2 SMNVEV (reference sequence). V lost 2 bases and J 6 bases, leaving 11 bases between the germline ends. The CDR3 loop spans 13 amino acids. The CDR3 loop is CASSLGALGEQYF. Here the CDR3 DNA reads TGTGCCAGCAGTTTAGGAGCCCTCGGCGAGCAGTACTTC.

The chain combines TRBV11-2 with TRBJ2-6; perhaps TRBD1 as D (6 bases). The CDR3 consists of 17 residues. Trimming took off 3 bases at V and 0 bases at J, with 12 bases between the two ends. CDR1 is SGHAT, CDR2 FQNNGV, per germline. For the CDR3, the DNA is TGTGCCAGCAGCTTCCGGGACATACTCTCTGGGGCCAACGTCCTGACTTTC. Translating gives CASSFRDILSGANVLTF.

This rearrangement joins TRBV6-6 to TRBJ2-7, with a weak D call TRBD2 (5 bases). The CDR3 is made up of 13 amino acids. Trimming pared 6 bases from V and 0 bases from J, leaving 9 bases between. CDR1 and CDR2 (germline): MNHNY, SVGAGI (reference sequence). The CDR3 region is CASRRGSSYEQYF. In DNA form, the CDR3 reads TGTGCCAGCAGAAGAGGGAGCTCCTACGAGCAGTACTTC.

The genes are TRBV19 and TRBJ1-1, with D perhaps matching TRBD1 (6 bases). The germline V gene has CDR1 LNHDA and CDR2 SQIVND (reference sequence). CDR3 size: 14 residues. V lost 3 bases to trimming and J lost 6 bases, with 14 bases between them. The DNA for the CDR3 is TGTGCCAGTAGTATTTATCAGGGGCGAGCTGAAGCTTTCTTT. This encodes CASSIYQGRAEAFF.

The genes are TRBV5-4 and TRBJ2-7; 8 bases line up with TRBD1. The CDR3 is 13 amino acids. Germline-derived CDR1 and CDR2 are SGHNT and YYREEE (reference sequence). Trimming took 2 bases from V and 4 from J; bases not matched to a gene: 2. The CDR3 nucleotides read TGTGCCAGCAGCTTCGACAGGGGTTACGAGCAGTACTTC. Translating gives CASSFDRGYEQYF.

This clone was observed once. The chain recombines TRBV11-2 with TRBJ2-2; TRBD2 matches at 11 bases. The CDR3 consists of 19 residues. CDR1 and CDR2 from the germline V gene are SGHAT and FQNNGV. V was pared by 3 bases and J by 1 base, with 10 bases of the junction left unmatched. The CDR3: CASSFKFEGTSGNTGELFF. The DNA for the CDR3 is TGTGCCAGCAGCTTTAAGTTTGAAGGGACTAGCGGGAACACCGGGGAGCTGTTTTTT.

The gene calls are TRBV11-1 and TRBJ2-2, with 12 bases fitting TRBD2. V shed 4 bases, J shed 6 bases, and the junction held 6 bases outside the gene matches. CDR1 is SGHAT, CDR2 FQDESV, per germline (reference sequence). CDR3 length equals 16 residues. This CDR3 reads CASSWRLAGEAGELFF. The CDR3 DNA reads TGTGCCAGCAGCTGGAGACTAGCGGGAGAGGCCGGGGAGCTGTTTTTT.

The gene calls are TRBV7-2 and TRBJ2-7; D gene ambiguous. CDR3 length equals 13 residues. V lost 4 bases and J lost 2, with 9 bases in between. Germline CDR1 is SGHTA and CDR2 is FQGNSA. CDR3 DNA: TGTGCCAGCAGCTCTACAGTAACCTACGAGCAGTACTTC. Amino acid sequence: CASSSTVTYEQYF. The full variable domain, its missing parts supplied by reference TRBV7-2 and TRBJ2-7, is GAGVSQSPSNKVTEKGKDVELRCDPISGHTALYWYRQSLGQGLEFLIYFQGNSAPDKSGLPSDRFSAERTGGSVSTLTIQRTQQEDSAVYLCASSSTVTYEQYFGPGTRLTVT.

Of note for this clone: Other DNA variants within this sample encode the same CDR3. The CDR3 is CASSLRGGETQYF. CDR3 DNA sequence: TGTGCCAGCAGCCTGAGGGGGGGCGAGACCCAGTACTTC. This sequence joins TRBV5-4 and TRBJ2-5, with D maybe TRBD2 (7 bases). Germline V gene data show CDR1 as SGHNT and CDR2 as YYREEE (reference sequence). V gave up 4 bases and J gave up 5 bases, with 12 bases separating them. This CDR3 spans 13 amino acids.

By share, this clone ranks as medium-sized. This rearrangement joins TRBV6-4 to TRBJ2-2; a possible D gene is TRBD1 (5 bases). Germline V lookup: CDR1 MRHNA, CDR2 SNTAGT. Trimming stripped 0 bases from V and 6 bases from J, with 5 bases between. The CDR3 has 13 residues. CDR3 DNA sequence: TGTGCCAGCAGTGACTCAGGGGCCGGGGAGCTGTTTTTT. It translates to CASSDSGAGELFF.

This chain joins TRBV28 and TRBJ1-5; TRBD1 agrees at 7 bases. Losses at the gene ends were 4 bases for V and 2 bases for J; bases not matched to a gene: 11. This CDR3 is 17 amino acids long. Germline V gives CDR1 MDHEN, CDR2 SYDVKM. DNA for the CDR3: TGTGCCAGCAGTTCTCCTATACAGGGGACTCGCAATCAGCCCCAGCATTTT. This sequence encodes CASSSPIQGTRNQPQHF.

This clone was seen once. The gene calls are TRBV4-1 and TRBJ1-2; D gene ambiguous. The CDR3 totals 13 residues. Germline CDR1 reads MGHRA; CDR2 reads YSYEKL. Trimming cost V 3 bases and J 4 bases, with 9 bases left between them. For the CDR3, the DNA is TGCGCCAGCAGCCAGGCAACCTTCTATGGCTACACCTTC. Amino acids: CASSQATFYGYTF.

Here the CDR3 DNA reads TGTGCCAGTAGTTTGACTAGCGGGAGTCGCGAGCAGTACTTC. Protein product: CASSLTSGSREQYF. The rearrangement links TRBV19 to TRBJ2-7; 12 bases fit TRBD2. Germline CDR1 reads LNHDA; CDR2 reads SQIVND (reference sequence). V was clipped by 5 bases and J by 6 bases; unmatched bases: 5. This CDR3 contains 14 residues. The entire variable domain, with the rest obtained from reference TRBV19 and TRBJ2-7, is as follows: DGGITQSPKYLFRKEGQNVTLSCEQNLNHDAMYWYRQDPGQGLRLIYYSQIVNDFQKGDIAEGYSVSREKKESFPLTVTSAQKNPTAFYLCASSLTSGSREQYFGPGTRLTVT.

This clone was found once. J is TRBJ1-6 and V is TRBV30, with unresolved D. The CDR3 sequence is 10 residues long. V dropped 5 bases and J dropped 11 bases, with 7 bases sitting between them. Germline lookup yields CDR1 GTSNPN and CDR2 SVGIG (reference sequence). The CDR3 nucleotides are TGTGCCTGGGGGAGAGCACCCCTCCACTTT. Residues: CAWGRAPLHF.

This chain joins TRBV11-2 and TRBJ1-5; D remains ambiguous. CDR1 and CDR2 from the germline V gene are SGHAT and FQNNGV. V was trimmed by 2 bases and J by 7 bases, leaving 9 bases between them. The CDR3 covers 13 residues. The CDR3 nucleotides read TGTGCCAGCAGCTTATCAAGCCACCAGCCCCAGCATTTT. Protein product: CASSLSSHQPQHF.

J is TRBJ2-5 and V is TRBV5-6, with D perhaps TRBD1 (6 bases). Germline V lookup: CDR1 SGHDT, CDR2 YYEEEE. Trimming removed 0 bases from V and 5 bases from J, with 11 bases in between. The CDR3 covers 14 residues. DNA for the CDR3: TGTGCCAGCAGCTTGGGGGACATTTTGGAGACCCAGTACTTC. Amino acid sequence: CASSLGDILETQYF.

The chain is built from TRBV30 and TRBJ1-3; 8 positions match TRBD1. Germline loops: CDR1 GTSNPN, CDR2 SVGIG (reference sequence). The CDR3 loop spans 15 amino acids. V shed 3 bases, J shed 4 bases, and the junction held 8 bases outside the gene matches. CDR3 in DNA: TGTGCCTGGAGCAGGACAGGGAATTTAGGAAACACCATATATTTT. Encoded protein: CAWSRTGNLGNTIYF.

There are many counts of this clone. This chain joins TRBV12-3 or TRBV12-4 and TRBJ1-1, with D tentatively TRBD1 (5 bases). V gave up 6 bases and J gave up 8 bases, with 16 bases separating them. The CDR3 totals 13 residues. CDR3 region: CASRTLTESEAFF. Written as DNA, the CDR3 is TGTGCCAGCAGAACTTTGACAGAAAGCGAAGCTTTCTTT.

The chain uses TRBV9 and TRBJ2-7; D gene unclear. CDR1 is SGDLS, CDR2 YYNGEE, per germline. V shed 0 bases and J shed 2 bases, with 9 bases lying between them. CDR3 size: 14 residues. CDR3 coding DNA: TGTGCCAGCAGCGTAGATGGCAGAACCTACGAGCAGTACTTC. Amino acid sequence: CASSVDGRTYEQYF.

The chain employs TRBV9 and TRBJ2-7, with D possibly TRBD2 on 6 matching bases. The CDR3 loop spans 14 amino acids. Germline V lookup: CDR1 SGDLS, CDR2 YYNGEE. V shed 3 bases and J shed 5 bases, with 15 bases lying between them. CDR3 sequence: CASSGGTGADEQYF. In DNA form, the CDR3 reads TGTGCCAGCAGCGGCGGGACCGGCGCTGACGAGCAGTACTTC.